The clone carrying this T cell receptor (beta chain) was seen many times. Its antigen is not known. This specimen belongs to a study of immune heterogeneity within non-small cell lung tumors. Study results and caveats: In tumor regions, T-cell clonality showed a moderate but significant correlation with local tumor mutational burden (R around 0.35).

Template came from bulk tumor genomic DNA, at approximately 620 ng per sample. Several spatially distant biopsies were obtained per primary tumor intraoperatively. Surgery that was curative in intent was performed on patients with untreated, newly diagnosed non-small cell lung cancer. Germline V CDR1 and CDR2: MNHNS, SASEGT. Trimming removed 6 bases from V and 0 bases from J; junction bases left unmatched: 6. The CDR3 length is 15 residues. Multiplex PCR with 32 V and 13 J primers amplified TCR beta CDR3. TCRdb reprocessed the multiplex PCR reads via MiXCR and lists one record per CDR3 protein. This table holds 9,000 to 13,000 distinct CDR3 sequences, around 27% found once.

The rearrangement links TRBV6-1 to TRBJ1-1; 8 bases map to TRBD1. The receptor comes from a woman in her forties or fifties with non-small cell lung cancer. The sample was lung tumor tissue. The DNA of the CDR3 is TGTGCCAGCAGAGTTTCGGGACAGGTGAACACTGAAGCTTTCTTT. It is translated as CASRVSGQVNTEAFF.